The 9 T cell receptor beta chains below all came from one sample that was sequenced in a study of Tregs in tolerant kidney transplant recipients. Clones were read by immunoSEQ multiplex PCR, and TCRdb kept only the in-frame ones, dropping some. The sample lists approximately 260,000 clones; approximately 84% were seen once. The source material was CD4+ T cells from blood. The receptors stem from a human donor in good health.

This clone has a handful of counts. The V gene is TRBV2, the J gene TRBJ1-2; possibly TRBD1 for D (6 bases). Germline V gene sequence: CDR1 SNHLY, CDR2 FYNNEI. V was shortened by 5 bases and J by 3 bases, with 10 bases between the two germline ends. CDR3 length: 13 residues. The CDR3 loop is CASSPYRDYGYTF. The CDR3 nucleotides are TGTGCCAGCAGTCCCTACAGGGACTATGGCTACACCTTC. Supplemented by reference TRBV2 and TRBJ1-2, the full variable domain reads EPEVTQTPSHQVTQMGQEVILRCVPISNHLYFYWYRQILGQKVEFLVSFYNNEISEKSEIFDDQFSVERPDGSNFTLKIRSTKLEDSAMYFCASSPYRDYGYTFGSGTRLTVV.

The chain recombines TRBV7-9 with TRBJ2-1; 13 positions match TRBD2. The CDR3 covers 16 residues. With V trimmed by 2 bases and J by 6 bases, 4 bases remained unmatched. The germline V gene encodes CDR1 SEHNR and CDR2 FQNEAQ (reference sequence). The CDR3 loop is CASSLQLAGGRNEQFF. DNA of the CDR3: TGTGCCAGCAGCTTACAACTAGCGGGAGGGCGCAATGAGCAGTTCTTC.

V usage is TRBV18 and J usage is TRBJ1-4, with TRBD1 matching 8 bases. J lost 0 bases, V lost 2 bases, and 5 bases had no gene match. CDR1 and CDR2 from the germline V gene are KGHSH and LQKENI. CDR3 length equals 17 residues. The CDR3 nucleotides read TGTGCCAGCTCACCAGGGAACAGGGGGGCAACTAATGAAAAACTGTTTTTT. It yields the protein CASSPGNRGATNEKLFF.

This clone was counted a single time. The CDR3 region is CASSWAQGHTEAFF. The CDR3 coding sequence is TGTGCCAGCAGTTGGGCACAGGGTCACACTGAAGCTTTCTTT. The chain is built from TRBV6-5 and TRBJ1-1, with a possible D match to TRBD1 (6 bases). Germline V gene lookup returns CDR1 MNHEY and CDR2 SVGAGI. This CDR3 is 14 amino acids long. Trimming removed 4 bases at V and 3 bases at J, with 12 bases between.

The V gene is TRBV2, the J gene TRBJ2-3; 7 bases are a match to TRBD2. Germline values: CDR1 SNHLY, CDR2 FYNNEI. Trimming took 7 bases from V and 1 from J; bases not matched to a gene: 8. CDR3 length: 15 residues. CDR3 loop: CASKVLGGGTDTQYF. The DNA of the CDR3 is TGTGCCAGCAAGGTCTTGGGGGGGGGCACAGATACGCAGTATTTT.

This clone has a single count. This chain links TRBV6-1 with TRBJ2-3; perhaps TRBD2 as D (5 bases). Trimming removed 6 bases from V and 8 bases from J, with 21 bases in between. Per the germline V gene, CDR1 is MNHNS and CDR2 is SASEGT. The CDR3 totals 15 residues. The CDR3 spells CASSIGRFSPRTQYF. The CDR3, as DNA: TGTGCCAGCAGCATAGGGAGATTTTCCCCGCGTACGCAGTATTTT.

V and J are TRBV6-1 and TRBJ2-7, with 8 positions matching TRBD1. Germline V gene sequence: CDR1 MNHNS, CDR2 SASEGT. J lost 3 bases, V lost 6 bases, and 7 bases had no gene match. CDR3 length equals 14 residues. The CDR3 loop is CASSQDRGLYEQYF. CDR3 nucleotide sequence: TGTGCCAGCAGCCAAGACAGGGGCCTCTACGAGCAGTACTTC.

This chain connects TRBV6-1 to TRBJ1-5, with a tentative D call TRBD1 (5 bases). Deletions cut 4 bases from V and 6 bases from J, with 13 bases between. The CDR3 length is 14 residues. Germline CDR1 and CDR2: MNHNS and SASEGT. CDR3 DNA sequence: TGTGCCAGCAGTGCCCAGGGTGGAACTCAGCCCCAGCATTTT. Protein: CASSAQGGTQPQHF.

This clone has just a few counts. J is TRBJ1-2 and V is TRBV7-9; D is ambiguous. With 2 bases removed from V and 3 bases from J, the gap between germline ends came to 13 bases. CDR1 SEHNR and CDR2 FQNEAQ come from the germline V gene (reference sequence). This CDR3 contains 15 residues. The CDR3 nucleotides read TGTGCCAGCAGCTTACAAGGCGCCCACTACTATGGCTACACCTTC. As protein: CASSLQGAHYYGYTF. The full variable domain, completed using reference TRBV7-9 and TRBJ1-2, is DTGVSQNPRHKITKRGQNVTFRCDPISEHNRLYWYRQTLGQGPEFLTYFQNEAQLEKSRLLSDRFSAERPKGSFSTLEIQRTEQGDSAMYLCASSLQGAHYYGYTFGSGTRLTVV.